The T cell receptor (beta chain) described here comes from a study of T cell repertoires in cytomegalovirus infection. Overall study context: Recently identified HLA-C-restricted CMV epitopes and well-studied HLA-B-restricted CMV epitopes were used by the study. TCR beta signatures that were public indicated CMV infection and matching HLA type.

Of note for this clonotype: What it recognizes is unknown.

TCRdb fed the reads into MiXCR, producing one record per CDR3 protein. The sample yields about 400,000 distinct CDR3 sequences, about a third seen once. The study's findings and limits: HLA-C-restricted CMV clonotypes gave the most frequent clonotype in two of eight donors.

The CDR3 length is 16 residues. Deletions cut 1 base from V and 0 bases from J, with 9 bases between. Per germline, CDR1 SNHLY and CDR2 FYNNEI. Sequenced material: cultured PBMCs, taken from culture after CMV antigen stimulation. The source is a human donor in good health (CMV status not recorded). Some clones in this sample may be carry-over from other donors' samples. The chain employs TRBV2 and TRBJ1-4, with D possibly matching TRBD1 (5 bases). Here the CDR3 DNA reads TGTGCCAGCAGTGAAGGAAGGGGACCAACTAATGAAAAACTGTTTTTT. Residues: CASSEGRGPTNEKLFF. The full variable domain, in which reference TRBV2 and TRBJ1-4 provide the parts outside the CDR3, is EPEVTQTPSHQVTQMGQEVILRCVPISNHLYFYWYRQILGQKVEFLVSFYNNEISEKSEIFDDQFSVERPDGSNFTLKIRSTKLEDSAMYFCASSEGRGPTNEKLFFGSGTQLSVL.